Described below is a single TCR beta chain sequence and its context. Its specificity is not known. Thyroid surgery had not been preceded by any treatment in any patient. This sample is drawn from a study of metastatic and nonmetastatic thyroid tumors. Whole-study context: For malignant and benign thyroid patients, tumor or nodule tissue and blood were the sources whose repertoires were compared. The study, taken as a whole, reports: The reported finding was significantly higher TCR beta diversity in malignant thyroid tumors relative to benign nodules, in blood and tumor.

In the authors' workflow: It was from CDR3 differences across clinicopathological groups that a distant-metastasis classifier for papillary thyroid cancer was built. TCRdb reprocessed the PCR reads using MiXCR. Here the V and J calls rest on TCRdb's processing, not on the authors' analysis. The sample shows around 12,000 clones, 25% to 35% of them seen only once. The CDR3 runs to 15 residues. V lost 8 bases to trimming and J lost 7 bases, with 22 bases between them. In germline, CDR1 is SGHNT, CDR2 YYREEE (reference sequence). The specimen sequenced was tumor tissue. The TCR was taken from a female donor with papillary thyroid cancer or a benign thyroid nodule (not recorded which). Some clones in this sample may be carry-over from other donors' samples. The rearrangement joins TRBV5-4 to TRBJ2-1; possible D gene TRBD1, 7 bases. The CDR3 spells CASALGGGFMNEQFF. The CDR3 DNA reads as TGTGCCAGTGCCCTAGGAGGGGGCTTCATGAATGAGCAGTTCTTC.